This T cell receptor beta chain was profiled in a study of blood T cell repertoires in COVID-19. Study-wide context: Acute-phase and convalescent COVID-19 samples originated in the United States, Italy and Spain. PBMCs, B-cell-depleted T cells, or T cells were the source of the cDNA or gDNA that made up the material.

Germline V CDR1 and CDR2: MNHEY, SVGEGT. V was shortened by 2 bases and J by 4 bases, with 8 bases between the two germline ends. CDR3 length: 13 amino acids. In the source study's methods: Estimation of nucleated cell counts was performed using reference gene primer amplification. Sequencing was performed with immunoSEQ multiplex PCR; in TCRdb, only in-frame clones are kept and a portion is missing. That table gives V, J and clone size, and the DNA gave D and trimming. The data hold roughly 38,000 clones, with 85% observed a single time. The sample was peripheral blood. The chain is built from TRBV6-2 or TRBV6-3 and TRBJ1-1; D unresolved. The receptor was isolated from a human donor in a cohort sampled during active COVID-19. The chain's CDR3 is CASSYREFTEAFF. CDR3 sequence (DNA): TGTGCCAGCAGTTACCGGGAGTTCACTGAAGCTTTCTTT.